One T cell receptor (beta chain) is described in this entry. In this sample, this clonotype turned up many times. This clone's antigen is unknown. Base-call qualities are not available, and no considerably larger clone is one nucleotide away. The data are from a study of CD8 T cells in ankylosing spondylitis (dated by TCRdb to 2016 to 2017). Broadly, across the study: The study profiled T cell receptor beta repertoires in healthy donors and ankylosing spondylitis patients to find disease-linked TCR variants. In total, the full study cohort was made up of about 99 healthy donors and more than 20 ankylosing spondylitis patients. Peripheral blood was sampled, and synovial fluid was also collected from ankylosing spondylitis patients.

General findings and caveats noted by the study authors: A TCR beta motif of about 8 highly homologous amino acid variants appeared characteristic of blood from ankylosing spondylitis patients. Some TCR beta motif variants had previously been reported in synovial fluid and blood of reactive arthritis patients, which suggested common disease-initiation mechanisms. Significant enrichment of the disease-linked clones was reported in matched synovial fluid samples from ankylosing spondylitis patients. The disease-linked clones showed a CD8+ phenotype and occurred at relatively low frequencies in peripheral blood.

For sequencing, an Illumina HiSeq 2500 was employed. Quantitative 5'-RACE with molecular barcodes was used to prepare TCR beta libraries. The authors' analysis ran thus. To identify disease-linked TCR variants, a new computational method was used, one built on a probabilistic model of VDJ rearrangement. TCRdb took the public reads, trimmed them with fastp at Q25, ran MiXCR for clone calling and kept in-frame beta chains. When rows share a CDR3 protein, they turn into one entry using the most common DNA and genes. The authors' filters were not applied to this entry. This sample gives 250,000 to 400,000 distinct CDR3 sequences in total; around 10% of them show up just once. Roughly 9.2% of the sample goes to the ten largest clones. The CDR3 contains 14 residues, cysteine and phenylalanine counted. Left in the record is the CDR3 DNA by itself, 42 bases read in frame from the first base. Trimming removed 4 bases from V and 5 bases from J; the gene matches leave 5 bases unexplained. According to the germline V gene, CDR1 reads SGHRS and CDR2 reads YFSETQ.

The clonotype comes from a female donor with ankylosing spondylitis or in good health (not recorded which). The chain uses TRBV5-1 and TRBJ1-1, with TRBD1 identical over 10 junction bases. Sequencing used blood, either unsorted or a sorted T cell fraction (not recorded which). For the CDR3, the sequence is CASSAGTGATEAFF. The bases are TGCGCCAGCAGCGCCGGGACAGGGGCGACTGAAGCTTTCTTT.